The next 25 T cell receptor beta chains were all read from a single sample in a study of Ad26.COV2.S vaccination and SARS-CoV-2 variants. Specified treatment: some 19 received Ad26.COV2.S at low or high dose, single or two shots; roughly five received placebo; per-sample allocation not given. The samples date from day 63 after the first vaccine or placebo injection. Produced via immunoSEQ multiplex PCR; TCRdb's table is partial and in-frame only. The table includes around 450,000 clones, roughly 87% detected once. The material sequenced was peripheral blood, taken in a trial of Ad26.COV2.S vaccine versus placebo. The receptors derive from a person aged 18 to 59 who received the Ad26.COV2.S COVID-19 vaccine or a placebo.

The genes are TRBV15 and TRBJ2-2, with a possible D match to TRBD2 (6 bases). The V and J ends lost 1 base and 5 bases respectively, with 17 bases between them. Germline V gene lookup returns CDR1 LNHNV and CDR2 YYDKDF (reference sequence). This CDR3 has 17 amino acids. This CDR3 reads CATSRARPRGKTGELFF. The CDR3, as DNA: TGTGCCACCAGCAGAGCCCGCCCCCGGGGGAAAACCGGGGAGCTGTTTTTT.

The chain joins TRBV5-5 to TRBJ2-3, with D perhaps TRBD2 (6 bases). There are 15 residues in the CDR3. Trimming stripped 3 bases from V and 6 bases from J, with 17 bases between. The germline CDR1 and CDR2 sequences are SGHKS and YYEKEE (reference sequence). The CDR3: CASSWGLFRGDTQYF. The DNA of the CDR3 is TGTGCCAGCAGCTGGGGACTGTTTCGGGGGGATACGCAGTATTTT.

The chain recombines TRBV5-5 with TRBJ2-1, with 11 positions matching TRBD1. This CDR3 has 15 amino acids. Germline values: CDR1 SGHKS, CDR2 YYEKEE (reference sequence). V was pared by 4 bases and J by 5 bases, with 5 bases of the junction left unmatched. The CDR3 region has the DNA TGTGCCAGCAGCAAGAGGGACAGGGGGGACAATGAGCAGTTCTTC. It yields the protein CASSKRDRGDNEQFF.

This clone was detected only once. The chain recombines TRBV27 with TRBJ2-3; the D is unclear. Trimming removed 7 bases from V and 0 bases from J, with 14 bases in between. The CDR3 consists of 15 residues. CDR1 and CDR2 from the germline V gene are MNHEY and SMNVEV (reference sequence). The CDR3 bases are TGTGCCAGCAAACCCCTCCAGTACAGCACAGATACGCAGTATTTT. Protein product: CASKPLQYSTDTQYF.

The sample holds one count of this clone. Additional DNA sequences in this sample encode the identical CDR3. This rearrangement joins TRBV28 to TRBJ2-7, with a weak D call TRBD2 (6 bases). The V gene's germline CDR1 is MDHEN and CDR2 SYDVKM. With 3 bases removed from V and 0 bases from J, the gap between germline ends came to 9 bases. This CDR3 contains 14 residues. The CDR3 spells CASSLGGSSYEQYF. The DNA for the CDR3 is TGTGCCAGCAGTTTGGGGGGTAGCTCCTACGAGCAGTACTTC.

CDR3 protein: CASSLVPSNQPQHF. CDR3 sequence (DNA): TGCGCCAGCAGCTTGGTCCCTAGCAATCAGCCCCAGCATTTT. This sequence joins TRBV5-1 and TRBJ1-5, with D unclear. V was cut by 0 bases and J by 0 bases, with 4 bases left in between. This CDR3 contains 14 residues. Germline V gene lookup returns CDR1 SGHRS and CDR2 YFSETQ. The whole variable domain, filled in from reference TRBV5-1 and TRBJ1-5, reads KAGVTQTPRYLIKTRGQQVTLSCSPISGHRSVSWYQQTPGQGLQFLFEYFSETQRNKGNFPGRFSGRQFSNSRSEMNVSTLELGDSALYLCASSLVPSNQPQHFGDGTRLSIL.

The CDR3 sequence: CARTRTGTYEQYF. CDR3 nucleotides: TGTGCCAGGACGCGGACAGGAACCTACGAGCAGTACTTC. The chain joins TRBV2 to TRBJ2-7, with 7 bases aligning to TRBD1. The germline V gene has CDR1 SNHLY and CDR2 FYNNEI. V lost 9 bases, J lost 2 bases, and 7 bases stayed unmatched. This CDR3 comprises 13 residues.

The V and J genes are TRBV28 and TRBJ2-2; tentatively, D is TRBD2 (6 bases). Germline V gene sequence: CDR1 MDHEN, CDR2 SYDVKM. V was trimmed by 8 bases and J by 1 base, leaving 8 bases between them. This CDR3 comprises 13 residues. CDR3 nucleotides: TGTGCCAGCCTAGCGAGGAACACCGGGGAGCTGTTTTTT. Residues: CASLARNTGELFF.

The chain employs TRBV30 and TRBJ1-1; a possible D gene is TRBD1 (6 bases). The CDR3 totals 15 residues. The germline CDR1 and CDR2 sequences are GTSNPN and SVGIG (reference sequence). The V end lost 2 bases, the J end lost 4 bases, and 17 bases lay between the germline ends. CDR3 coding DNA: TGTGCCTGGAGTAAGAGGGGGGGATTGGGCACTGAAGCTTTCTTT. Protein: CAWSKRGGLGTEAFF.

Comment on this clone: Distinct nucleotide sequences in the sample also encode this CDR3. V and J are TRBV5-1 and TRBJ2-7, with a weak D call TRBD1 (6 bases). With 0 bases removed from V and 2 bases from J, the gap between germline ends came to 9 bases. The CDR3 runs 14 residues. The germline V gene has CDR1 SGHRS and CDR2 YFSETQ. The CDR3 region has the DNA TGCGCCAGCAGCTTGGCTGGGACAACCTACGAGCAGTACTTC. Translating gives CASSLAGTTYEQYF.

The genes are TRBV11-2 and TRBJ1-1; 8 positions match TRBD1. The junction had 12 bases not matched to a gene; V was cut back by 4 bases and J by 8 bases. CDR1 is SGHAT and CDR2 is FQNNGV in the germline V gene. The CDR3 contains 15 residues. In DNA, the CDR3 is TGTGCCAGCAGCTACCCACAGGGGGGGATTTCCGAAGCTTTCTTT. This translates into CASSYPQGGISEAFF.

V and J are TRBV13 and TRBJ1-1, with unresolved D. The V gene lost 5 bases and the J gene lost 1 base, with 11 bases spanning the gap. This CDR3 has 14 residues. CDR1 PRHDT and CDR2 FYEKMQ come from the germline V gene (reference sequence). The CDR3 is CASSPPPGNTEAFF. The CDR3 DNA reads as TGTGCCAGCAGCCCCCCTCCCGGGAACACTGAAGCTTTCTTT.

The CDR3 sequence is CASSFYPGDSYEQYF. Here the CDR3 DNA reads TGTGCCAGCAGTTTCTATCCGGGAGACTCCTACGAGCAGTACTTC. The chain is built from TRBV27 and TRBJ2-7, with D perhaps TRBD2 (6 bases). Germline V CDR1 and CDR2: MNHEY, SMNVEV (reference sequence). V was pared by 3 bases and J by 0 bases, with 12 bases between. The CDR3 runs 15 residues.

The rearrangement uses TRBV7-2 and TRBJ2-7, with D possibly TRBD1 on 6 matching bases. The V and J ends lost 4 bases and 2 bases respectively, with 12 bases between them. The CDR3 extends over 14 amino acids. In germline, CDR1 is SGHTA, CDR2 FQGNSA. Here the CDR3 DNA reads TGTGCCAGCAGCTCACAGGGCTCGGCCTACGAGCAGTACTTC. Translating gives CASSSQGSAYEQYF.

This clone was observed a few times. The V call is TRBV7-3, the J call TRBJ1-1, with 9 bases fitting TRBD1. V shed 3 bases and J 2 bases; nucleotides not matched to a gene: 1. Looked up from germline, CDR1 is SGHTA and CDR2 is FQGTGA. This CDR3 has 14 amino acids. The CDR3 sequence: CASSFTGGNTEAFF. For the CDR3, the DNA is TGTGCCAGCAGCTTCACAGGGGGCAACACTGAAGCTTTCTTT.

The CDR3 is CATSRMAGVGTEAFF. CDR3 nucleotide sequence: TGTGCCACCAGCAGGATGGCTGGAGTTGGCACTGAAGCTTTCTTT. The V and J genes are TRBV15 and TRBJ1-1, with D unresolved. Per germline, CDR1 LNHNV and CDR2 YYDKDF (reference sequence). This CDR3 has 15 amino acids. The V and J ends lost 3 bases and 4 bases respectively, with 15 bases between them.

This clone was seen just once. The gene calls are TRBV7-9 and TRBJ2-1, with D possibly TRBD2 on 6 matching bases. This CDR3 region has 18 residues. Germline V gene lookup returns CDR1 SEHNR and CDR2 FQNEAQ (reference sequence). V lost 3 bases and J 2 bases, leaving 20 bases between the germline ends. The CDR3 protein is CASSLSGRGLSTYNEQFF. CDR3 in DNA: TGTGCCAGCAGCTTGTCCGGGAGAGGACTATCGACCTACAATGAGCAGTTCTTC.

V is TRBV5-6 and J is TRBJ2-7; D ambiguous. This CDR3 has 14 residues. The germline V and J ends were trimmed by 4 bases and 3 bases, with 14 bases remaining between them. CDR1 and CDR2 (germline): SGHDT, YYEEEE. The CDR3 nucleotides read TGTGCCAGCAGCCGCCCTGGGTCCTTCTACGAGCAGTACTTC. Translated, it gives CASSRPGSFYEQYF.

The genes are TRBV7-9 and TRBJ1-4; 7 bases match TRBD1. Germline values: CDR1 SEHNR, CDR2 FQNEAQ (reference sequence). V dropped 1 base and J dropped 7; count of bases not matched to a gene: 6. This CDR3 has 15 amino acids. CDR3 DNA: TGTGCCAGCAGCTTAGGACAGGGCGGTGGTGAAAAACTGTTTTTT. This translates into CASSLGQGGGEKLFF. The whole variable domain, remainder taken from reference TRBV7-9 and TRBJ1-4, is DTGVSQNPRHKITKRGQNVTFRCDPISEHNRLYWYRQTLGQGPEFLTYFQNEAQLEKSRLLSDRFSAERPKGSFSTLEIQRTEQGDSAMYLCASSLGQGGGEKLFFGSGTQLSVL.

The table lists this clone with a count of one. This chain links TRBV5-8 with TRBJ1-5, with 10 bases fitting TRBD1. J was trimmed by 3 bases and V by 4 bases; bases with no gene match: 10. From germline, CDR1 is SGHTS and CDR2 YDEGEE. The CDR3 covers 17 residues. The CDR3 is CASSRRPGQGYNQPQHF. As DNA, the CDR3 is TGTGCCAGCAGCAGGAGACCGGGACAGGGGTACAATCAGCCCCAGCATTTT.

The chain has TRBV30 and TRBJ2-5; D gene unclear. The ends were cut back, 0 bases at V and 6 bases at J, with 14 bases in the middle. The V gene's germline CDR1 is GTSNPN and CDR2 SVGIG (reference sequence). The CDR3 has 14 amino acids. CDR3 DNA: TGTGCCTGGAGTGTACCCACCTCAGCCCAGACCCAGTACTTC. Residues: CAWSVPTSAQTQYF.

The genes are TRBV2 and TRBJ2-3; TRBD1 agrees at 8 bases. CDR1 SNHLY and CDR2 FYNNEI come from the germline V gene. After removal of 6 bases from V and 5 bases from J, the junction contained 4 bases not matched to a gene. The CDR3 has 13 amino acids. The DNA of the CDR3 is TGTGCCAGCAGGACAGGGGTGGGAGATACGCAGTATTTT. Translated, it gives CASRTGVGDTQYF.

This clone was counted a few times. The rearrangement joins TRBV9 to TRBJ2-1; the match to TRBD2 covers 14 bases. Trimming at V came to 0 bases and at J to 7 bases, leaving 3 bases not matched to a gene. Germline-derived CDR1 and CDR2 are SGDLS and YYNGEE. The CDR3 has 16 residues. CDR3 region: CASSVAGTSGRNEQFF. The CDR3 region has the DNA TGTGCCAGCAGCGTAGCTGGGACTAGCGGGAGAAATGAGCAGTTCTTC.

The V and J genes are TRBV25-1 and TRBJ2-7, with TRBD2 matching over 7 bases. This CDR3 comprises 15 residues. Trimming cost V 5 bases and J 2 bases; bases outside gene matches: 9. Germline V CDR1 and CDR2: MGHDK, SYGVNS. In DNA form, the CDR3 reads TGTGCCAGCAGTCCCCTGACTAGCCCGACCTACGAGCAGTACTTC. Protein: CASSPLTSPTYEQYF.

CDR3 residues: CASSPFRSSNTEAFF. The CDR3 DNA follows: TGTGCCAGCAGCCCGTTTAGGAGCTCGAACACTGAAGCTTTCTTT. The V call is TRBV7-2, the J call TRBJ1-1; D gene uncertain. Trimming took 5 bases from V and 1 from J, leaving 14 bases between them. CDR1 and CDR2 (germline): SGHTA, FQGNSA. CDR3 length equals 15 residues. Combining the CDR3 with reference TRBV7-2 and TRBJ1-1 gives the whole variable domain GAGVSQSPSNKVTEKGKDVELRCDPISGHTALYWYRQSLGQGLEFLIYFQGNSAPDKSGLPSDRFSAERTGGSVSTLTIQRTQQEDSAVYLCASSPFRSSNTEAFFGQGTRLTVV.